This T cell receptor (beta chain) was profiled in a study of regulatory T cells in long-lasting Graves disease. Study-wide points: Newly diagnosed patients had higher TCR diversity than persistent Graves' patients did.

Arm-PCR of CDR3 regions and iRepertoire HTBI primers were used to build TCR beta libraries. TCRdb re-called the multiplex PCR reads through MiXCR, storing one row per CDR3 protein. The table includes about 620,000 distinct CDR3 sequences, 16% detected once. This clonotype was found many times. Antigen: not known. Time point of the sample: newly diagnosed GD, antithyroid drugs for less than 3 months. PBMCs provided the RNA from which the TCR library was made. Trimming took off 5 bases at V and 0 bases at J, with 10 bases between the two ends. CDR1 and CDR2 (germline): SNHLY, FYNNEI. There are 14 residues in the CDR3. These data are also associated with another study on T cells in Graves' hyperthyroidism and ophthalmopathy.

The source is a woman younger than 45 with Graves disease. The V and J genes are TRBV2 and TRBJ2-5; D gene uncertain. The starting material was peripheral blood mononuclear cells (PBMCs), obtained at new diagnosis, from a patient treated with antithyroid drugs. Here the CDR3 reads CASSLLTYQETQYF. In DNA, the CDR3 is TGTGCCAGCAGTCTCTTAACGTACCAAGAGACCCAGTACTTC.